This TCR beta chain originates from a study of T cell changes during pregnancy in multiple sclerosis. Method: immunoSEQ multiplex PCR; TCRdb's copy keeps in-frame clones and lacks some. The profile shows more than 35,000 clones, 90% of them singletons. Trimming cost V 5 bases and J 3 bases; bases outside gene matches: 7. Germline V gene sequence: CDR1 SGHTA, CDR2 FQGNSA. This CDR3 is built from 15 residues. This clonotype was sampled from a female donor in good health, enrolled as a control in a pregnancy study. Sequencing was performed on CD4+ T cells from peripheral blood mononuclear cells, taken in the first trimester of pregnancy. This sequence joins TRBV7-2 and TRBJ1-2, with 9 bases fitting TRBD1. CDR3 sequence reads: CASSKRTGGDYGYTF. The CDR3 DNA reads TGTGCCAGCAGCAAACGAACAGGGGGCGACTATGGCTACACCTTC.